This TCR beta chain was observed in a study of cytomegalovirus exposure and HLA in healthy donors. With 60 Vbeta and 13 Jbeta primers, the PCR was carried out. Clones were sequenced by immunoSEQ multiplex PCR, and TCRdb holds only the in-frame ones, with some missing. This sample yields some 130,000 clones, of which roughly 89% are seen a single time; roughly 5.2% belongs to the top ten. General study findings and limits: Accurate prediction of most subjects' HLA-A and HLA-B alleles from TCR beta sequences was reported. Several of the most significant clusters appeared, in a later analysis, to be linked to common viral pathogens. Under in vitro conditions, a few CMV-associated chains were confirmed as specific for CMV antigens.

CDR3 size: 14 residues. CDR1 and CDR2 (germline): SGHTA, FQGTGA. V lost 1 base to trimming and J lost 8 bases, with 13 bases between them. The count of this clone is one. What it binds is unknown. Sequenced input: PBMCs. This clonotype was obtained from a woman between 25 and 40 years old in good health and CMV-seronegative. V usage is TRBV7-3 and J usage is TRBJ2-3; tentative D call: TRBD2 (7 bases). The CDR3, as DNA: TGTGCCAGCAGCTTAATCGCGGGGGCGGGTACGCAGTATTTT. Protein product: CASSLIAGAGTQYF.